One and the same sample provided the 11 T cell receptor beta chains below, sequenced in a study of regulatory and conventional T cells in breast cancer. TCRdb re-derived calls from the PCR reads in MiXCR, one entry per CDR3 protein. The data hold some 16,000 distinct CDR3 sequences, with around 30% observed a single time. The sample comprised conventional T cells from blood. The receptors shown here come from a female donor in good health.

Comment on this clonotype: The junction differs from germline at one of its ends, possibly a read error. J is TRBJ2-5 and V is TRBV5-1; tentatively, D is TRBD1 (5 bases). This CDR3 is built from 16 residues. CDR1 and CDR2 from the germline V gene are SGHRS and YFSETQ. The CDR3 protein is CASSLADNPIEETQYF. In DNA form, the CDR3 reads TGTGCCAGCAGCTTGGCGGACAACCCAATAGAAGAGACCCAGTACTTC.

V gene TRBV7-2 combines with J gene TRBJ2-1; 9 bases match TRBD2. The ends lost 5 bases at V and 6 bases at J; junction bases unmatched: 14. There are 17 residues in the CDR3. Germline V gives CDR1 SGHTA, CDR2 FQGNSA. The CDR3 DNA sequence: TGTGCCAGCAGCGGCCCGCGGGCAGCGGGAGGAAGCAATGAGCAGTTCTTC. Protein product: CASSGPRAAGGSNEQFF.

This clonotype is medium-sized by share. The chain joins TRBV19 to TRBJ1-5; unclear D gene. The CDR3 consists of 19 residues. Germline loops: CDR1 LNHDA, CDR2 SQIVND (reference sequence). Deletions cut 5 bases from V and 1 base from J, with 24 bases between. CDR3 DNA: TGTGCCAGTAGTTACCCCGAGAAGGTTTTTTCCCGGAGCAATCAGCCCCAGCATTTT. It encodes CASSYPEKVFSRSNQPQHF.

By its share, this clonotype is medium-sized (0.01 to 0.1%). V gene TRBV6-5 combines with J gene TRBJ2-3; TRBD1 agrees at 11 bases. Germline-derived CDR1 and CDR2 are MNHEY and SVGAGI. Germline trimming cut 6 bases from V and 3 bases from J; bases unmatched to any gene: 5. The CDR3 consists of 15 residues. CDR3 in DNA: TGTGCCAGCAGCCCCCGGGACAGGGGGACAGATACGCAGTATTTT. It specifies CASSPRDRGTDTQYF.

Note on this clonotype: A much bigger clone sits one base away, suggesting this may be a read error. The chain recombines TRBV4-2 with TRBJ2-1; 12 bases map to TRBD2. Germline CDR1 and CDR2: LGHNA and YNFKEQ. CDR3 length: 16 residues. CDR3 protein: CASSQETSGGGGEQSF. CDR3 sequence (DNA): TGTGCCAGCAGCCAGGAGACTAGCGGGGGTGGAGGTGAGCAGTCCTTC.

On this clonotype itself: A single base separates this from a much larger clone, so it may be a read error. The V gene is TRBV20-1, the J gene TRBJ1-1; D is ambiguous. CDR1 DFQATT and CDR2 SNEGSKA come from the germline V gene (reference sequence). The CDR3 covers 16 residues. In DNA form, the CDR3 reads TGCAGTGCCCTCCTCAGGCTGGGGAGGCCGAACACTGGAGCTTTCTTT. Protein sequence: CSALLRLGRPNTGAFF.

Comment on this clonotype: A much larger clone lies one base from this, so it may be a read error. V usage is TRBV7-2 and J usage is TRBJ2-3, with D unclear. V lost 5 bases and J lost 0, with 12 bases in between. Germline V gives CDR1 SGHTA, CDR2 FQGNSA. This CDR3 is 15 amino acids long. CDR3 sequence reads: CASSQLLPSTDTQYF. DNA of the CDR3: TGTGCCAGCAGCCAGTTACTCCCCAGCACAGATACGCAGTATTTT.

This clonotype was observed a handful of times. The chain combines TRBV12-3 or TRBV12-4 with TRBJ1-1, with D possibly being TRBD1 (5 bases). CDR3 length: 13 amino acids. V lost 6 bases and J lost 4, with 12 bases in between. CDR3 DNA: TGTGCCAGCAGCCCCCTGGGGGTCACTGAAGCTTTCTTT. Translated: CASSPLGVTEAFF.

This clonotype was detected only a few times. The rearrangement links TRBV28 to TRBJ1-1, with a weak D call TRBD1 (5 bases). Trimming cost V 2 bases and J 0 bases, with 10 bases left between them. Germline V gene data show CDR1 as MDHEN and CDR2 as SYDVKM. The CDR3 is 15 residues long. CDR3 nucleotides: TGTGCCAGCAGTTTAGCAGGGTTTATGAACACTGAAGCTTTCTTT. Its translation: CASSLAGFMNTEAFF.

CDR3 protein: CASSVGPRGGYTF. In DNA, the CDR3 is TGTGCCAGCAGTGTGGGTCCCCGGGGGGGCTACACCTTC. The V gene is TRBV6-5, the J gene TRBJ1-2, with D possibly being TRBD1 (5 bases). Germline lookup yields CDR1 MNHEY and CDR2 SVGAGI. V was shortened by 5 bases and J by 8 bases, with 15 bases between the two germline ends. CDR3 size: 13 residues.

The chain joins TRBV6-2 or TRBV6-3 to TRBJ1-1; no clear D. There are 13 residues in the CDR3. CDR1 and CDR2 from the germline V gene are MNHEY and SVGEGT. V was cut by 4 bases and J by 1 base, with 7 bases left in between. CDR3 amino acids: CASSSLQNTEAFF. CDR3 sequence (DNA): TGTGCCAGCAGTTCACTCCAGAACACTGAAGCTTTCTTT.